These T cell receptor beta chains were read from a single sample in a study of human T cells and chemical hapten exposure. TCRdb independently ran MiXCR on the RACE reads; one entry per CDR3 protein. The repertoire consists of 75,000 to 95,000 distinct CDR3 sequences, with 12% occurring once and the leading ten covering 3.5%. The sample was whole blood, taken in connection with sensitization to the hapten diphenylcyclopropenone (DPC). The receptors shown here come from a woman aged 55-69 years with alopecia areata. Some clones in this sample may be carry-over from other donors' samples. Each CDR3 is given with its conserved first and last residue. A D gene is named only where the DNA matches it firmly. Clone size appears in some rows only: once, few, many, or a class for an expanded clone.

d_call clone_size j_call v_call cdr3_nt cdr3_aa
- few TRBJ2-3 TRBV2 TGTGCCAGCAGTGACGTGGGTCGCACAGATACGCAGTATTTT CASSDVGRTDTQYF
TRBD2 many TRBJ2-1 TRBV20-1 TGCAGTGCTACACTAGCGGGGGGGCGGGAGCAGTTCTTC CSATLAGGREQFF
- few TRBJ1-1 TRBV7-6 TGTGCCAGCAGCTTAGGTGGCAGGGGCGTTGGCACTGAAGCTTTCTTT CASSLGGRGVGTEAFF
TRBD2 few TRBJ2-1 TRBV7-9 TGTGCCAGCAGCTCGGGAAAATTGAGGGTAGCGGGGGACAACAATGAGCAGTTCTTC CASSSGKLRVAGDNNEQFF
TRBD1 few TRBJ1-2 TRBV18 TGTGCCAGCTCAACGGGACAGGGGGCATATGGCTACACCTTC CASSTGQGAYGYTF
- many TRBJ1-1 TRBV20-1 TGCAGTGCTAGAGTAGAATTCGAGGCTTTCTTT CSARVEFEAFF
- many TRBJ1-1 TRBV7-3 TGTGCCAGCAGCGTGGGTGGTCCTTACACTGAAGCTTTCTTT CASSVGGPYTEAFF
TRBD1 many TRBJ2-7 TRBV11-2 TGTGCCAGCAGCCCAGGGACAGGACCCTACGAGCAGTACTTC CASSPGTGPYEQYF
TRBD1 few TRBJ2-6 TRBV20-1 TGCAGTGCCCTGTCACAGGGGATAGCCGGGGCCAACGTCCTGACTTTC CSALSQGIAGANVLTF
TRBD2 few TRBJ2-1 TRBV30 TGTGCCTGGAGTGCAGGACTAGCGGGGGCCAATGAGCAGTTCTTC CAWSAGLAGANEQFF
- many TRBJ2-1 TRBV10-3 TGTGCCATCAGAAAAGCCGGGACAAGCGGCTACAATGAGCAGTTCTTC CAIRKAGTSGYNEQFF
TRBD1 few TRBJ2-5 TRBV6-2/TRBV6-3 TGTGCCAGCAGCAGCCAGGGGGAGTTGGGAGAGACCCAGTACTTC CASSSQGELGETQYF
- - TRBJ2-2 TRBV9 TGTGCCAGCAGCGTAGTTCCCGGGGAGCTGTTTTTT CASSVVPGELFF
- - TRBJ2-7 TRBV29-1 TGCAGCGCCCGTAAGGGGCGGGCCTCCTACGAGCAGTACTTC CSARKGRASYEQYF
- - TRBJ2-3 TRBV4-2 TGTGCCAGCAGCCAAGATATTGGCACAGATACGCAGTATTTT CASSQDIGTDTQYF